The T cell receptor (beta chain) under discussion was sequenced for a study of CD4 T cells in relation to SARS-CoV-2 and coronaviruses. Overall study context: ViraFEST: approximately 10-day antigen culture of PBMCs, then TCR beta CDR3 sequencing. Convalescent patients had median age roughly 35 years, range about 21 to 80. Convalescent patients were fewer than ten males and 4 females; two were Hispanic.

The CDR3 is made up of 16 amino acids. V was trimmed by 6 bases and J by 8 bases, leaving 24 bases between them. Germline values: CDR1 LNHDA, CDR2 SQIVND (reference sequence). About 10^5 naive or memory CD4+ cells were cultured with CEF peptides for approximately 11 days. This table comes from immunoSEQ multiplex PCR, and its TCRdb copy is limited to in-frame clones, with some not included. This table holds about 41,000 clones, 84% found once. Note on this clone: The antigen is not known.

The sample taken for sequencing was naive CD4+ T cells from PBMCs, cultured in vitro. The subset: naive CD4+ T cells isolated by negative enrichment. The chain employs TRBV19 and TRBJ2-3; tentative D call: TRBD2 (5 bases). The sequence came from an adult with COVID-19. DNA for the CDR3: TGTGCCAGTAGACCCCCCCTCCCCACCGTAGGAGGTACGCAGTATTTT. Protein product: CASRPPLPTVGGTQYF.